Listed below are T cell receptor beta chains from one sample, sequenced in a study of shared clonotypes between healthy human individuals. Generated by immunoSEQ multiplex PCR, the TCRdb table keeps only in-frame clones and is missing some. The sample contains hundreds of thousands of clones, roughly 95% of which appear only once. Sequenced sample: naive CD8+ T cells sorted from blood. The origin of the receptors is a woman younger than 45 in good health. Each CDR3 is given with its conserved first and last residue. Each record gives: CDR3 length, clone size, J gene, V gene, D gene, CDR3 protein, CDR3 DNA. D genes are given only for firm matches. Clone size is shown for a subset of rows, as once, few, many or a class of expanded clone.

len: 11; abundance: -; j_gene: TRBJ2-7; v_gene: TRBV5-4; d_gene: -; CDR3aa: CASSSDDEQYF; CDR3nt: TGTGCCAGCAGCTCTGACGACGAGCAGTACTTC
len: 16; abundance: -; j_gene: TRBJ2-7; v_gene: TRBV5-1; d_gene: -; CDR3aa: CASSLEGTPFGYEQYF; CDR3nt: TGCGCCAGCAGCTTGGAAGGTACTCCATTCGGGTACGAGCAGTACTTC
len: 15; abundance: -; j_gene: TRBJ1-2; v_gene: TRBV6-1; d_gene: TRBD1; CDR3aa: CASRDRGRALDGYTF; CDR3nt: TGTGCCAGCAGGGACAGGGGGCGAGCCTTGGATGGCTACACCTTC
len: 15; abundance: -; j_gene: TRBJ2-6; v_gene: TRBV5-4; d_gene: -; CDR3aa: CASSIRGSGANVLTF; CDR3nt: TGTGCCAGCAGCATACGGGGGTCTGGGGCCAACGTCCTGACTTTC
len: 14; abundance: -; j_gene: TRBJ2-5; v_gene: TRBV19; d_gene: -; CDR3aa: CASSIGDSGWEQYF; CDR3nt: TGTGCCAGTAGTATCGGGGACAGCGGGTGGGAGCAGTACTTC
len: 16; abundance: -; j_gene: TRBJ1-2; v_gene: TRBV27; d_gene: TRBD1; CDR3aa: CASSLGSMTGIGGYTF; CDR3nt: TGTGCCAGCAGTCTGGGATCGATGACAGGGATCGGTGGCTACACCTTC
len: 17; abundance: -; j_gene: TRBJ2-7; v_gene: TRBV29-1; d_gene: TRBD2; CDR3aa: CSVEDRIGQGGNYEQYF; CDR3nt: TGCAGCGTTGAAGATCGTATAGGGCAGGGAGGGAACTACGAGCAGTACTTC
len: 10; abundance: -; j_gene: TRBJ2-7; v_gene: TRBV20-1; d_gene: -; CDR3aa: CSALDYQQYF; CDR3nt: TGCAGTGCCCTGGACTATCAGCAGTACTTC
len: 12; abundance: -; j_gene: TRBJ2-7; v_gene: TRBV29-1; d_gene: -; CDR3aa: CSLGAGRGEQYF; CDR3nt: TGCAGCTTAGGGGCAGGGAGAGGTGAGCAGTACTTC
len: 15; abundance: once; j_gene: TRBJ2-3; v_gene: TRBV28; d_gene: TRBD1; CDR3aa: CASTFGDRNTDTQYF; CDR3nt: TGTGCCAGCACCTTCGGGGACAGAAATACAGATACGCAGTATTTT
len: 20; abundance: -; j_gene: TRBJ2-1; v_gene: TRBV7-2; d_gene: TRBD2; CDR3aa: CASSLAAGKLAGHSYNEQFF; CDR3nt: TGTGCCAGCAGCTTAGCCGCGGGGAAACTAGCGGGGCACTCCTACAATGAGCAGTTCTTC
len: 18; abundance: -; j_gene: TRBJ2-1; v_gene: TRBV27; d_gene: TRBD1; CDR3aa: CASSGTNLGGDSYNEQFF; CDR3nt: TGTGCCAGCAGTGGAACGAACTTAGGGGGCGACTCCTACAATGAGCAGTTCTTC
len: 13; abundance: -; j_gene: TRBJ2-5; v_gene: TRBV29-1; d_gene: -; CDR3aa: CSLRRMGQETQYF; CDR3nt: TGCAGCCTTCGACGGATGGGCCAAGAGACCCAGTACTTC
len: 17; abundance: -; j_gene: TRBJ2-1; v_gene: TRBV4-1; d_gene: TRBD2; CDR3aa: CASSLTIMRESYNEQFF; CDR3nt: TGCGCCAGCAGCCTAACGATTATGCGGGAGTCCTACAATGAGCAGTTCTTC
len: 17; abundance: -; j_gene: TRBJ2-1; v_gene: TRBV25-1; d_gene: TRBD2; CDR3aa: CASSEYGLAGSYNEQLF; CDR3nt: TGTGCCAGCAGTGAATACGGACTAGCGGGATCATACAATGAGCAGCTCTTC
len: 16; abundance: -; j_gene: TRBJ2-2; v_gene: TRBV25-1; d_gene: -; CDR3aa: CASSEYRGMTTGELFF; CDR3nt: TGTGCCAGCAGTGAATATAGGGGCATGACCACCGGGGAGCTGTTTTTT
len: 13; abundance: -; j_gene: TRBJ2-7; v_gene: TRBV11-2; d_gene: -; CDR3aa: CASSLGRAYEQYF; CDR3nt: TGTGCCAGCAGCTTAGGTAGAGCCTACGAGCAGTACTTC
len: 15; abundance: -; j_gene: TRBJ2-1; v_gene: TRBV4-1; d_gene: -; CDR3aa: CASSQLLAEYNEQFF; CDR3nt: TGCGCCAGCAGCCAATTATTAGCGGAGTACAATGAGCAGTTCTTC
len: 15; abundance: -; j_gene: TRBJ2-1; v_gene: TRBV27; d_gene: TRBD2; CDR3aa: CASSPLAGTYNEQFF; CDR3nt: TGTGCCAGCAGTCCCCTAGCGGGGACCTACAATGAGCAGTTCTTC
len: 15; abundance: -; j_gene: TRBJ2-7; v_gene: TRBV7-8; d_gene: TRBD2; CDR3aa: CASSIGTSGTREQYF; CDR3nt: TGTGCCAGCAGCATCGGGACTAGCGGGACCCGCGAGCAGTACTTC
len: 13; abundance: -; j_gene: TRBJ2-4; v_gene: TRBV19; d_gene: -; CDR3aa: CASSLGIKNIQYF; CDR3nt: TGTGCCAGTAGTCTGGGAATCAAAAACATTCAGTACTTC
len: 16; abundance: -; j_gene: TRBJ2-6; v_gene: TRBV9; d_gene: TRBD1; CDR3aa: CASSDWTGTGANVLTF; CDR3nt: TGTGCCAGCAGCGACTGGACAGGGACCGGGGCCAACGTCCTGACTTTC
len: 15; abundance: -; j_gene: TRBJ2-7; v_gene: TRBV13; d_gene: TRBD2; CDR3aa: CASSLDVLAGGEQYF; CDR3nt: TGTGCCAGCAGCCTAGACGTACTAGCGGGAGGGGAGCAGTACTTC
len: 16; abundance: -; j_gene: TRBJ1-2; v_gene: TRBV27; d_gene: TRBD1; CDR3aa: CASSSTTGVRGYGYTF; CDR3nt: TGTGCCAGCAGTTCCACCACAGGGGTGCGCGGCTATGGCTACACCTTC
len: 14; abundance: -; j_gene: TRBJ2-5; v_gene: TRBV11-2; d_gene: -; CDR3aa: CASSLTPATETQYF; CDR3nt: TGTGCCAGCAGCTTAACCCCCGCGACGGAGACCCAGTACTTC
len: 16; abundance: -; j_gene: TRBJ2-1; v_gene: TRBV28; d_gene: -; CDR3aa: CASSRRLVRSYNEQFF; CDR3nt: TGTGCCAGCAGTCGGAGACTAGTGAGGTCCTACAATGAGCAGTTCTTC
len: 12; abundance: -; j_gene: TRBJ2-7; v_gene: TRBV29-1; d_gene: -; CDR3aa: CSVRQGSYEQYF; CDR3nt: TGCAGCGTTCGTCAGGGATCCTACGAGCAGTACTTC
len: 15; abundance: -; j_gene: TRBJ2-7; v_gene: TRBV15; d_gene: -; CDR3aa: CATSRDLAPASEQYF; CDR3nt: TGTGCCACCAGCAGAGATTTAGCGCCCGCTTCCGAGCAGTACTTC
len: 11; abundance: -; j_gene: TRBJ1-2; v_gene: TRBV6-4; d_gene: TRBD1; CDR3aa: CASSDRAGYTF; CDR3nt: TGTGCCAGCAGCGACAGGGCTGGCTACACCTTC
len: 11; abundance: -; j_gene: TRBJ1-2; v_gene: TRBV29-1; d_gene: -; CDR3aa: CSVEGFYGYTF; CDR3nt: TGCAGCGTTGAGGGGTTCTATGGCTACACCTTC
len: 12; abundance: -; j_gene: TRBJ2-7; v_gene: TRBV5-6; d_gene: -; CDR3aa: CASSLGGREQYF; CDR3nt: TGTGCCAGCAGCTTGGGCGGGCGCGAGCAGTACTTC
len: 17; abundance: once; j_gene: TRBJ2-1; v_gene: TRBV7-9; d_gene: TRBD2; CDR3aa: CASQGTGGPLLSNEQFF; CDR3nt: TGTGCCAGCCAAGGGACGGGAGGGCCCCTTTTAAGCAATGAGCAGTTCTTC
len: 15; abundance: -; j_gene: TRBJ1-2; v_gene: TRBV28; d_gene: TRBD1; CDR3aa: CASSNWDRVHYGYTF; CDR3nt: TGTGCCAGCAGCAACTGGGACAGGGTCCACTATGGCTACACCTTC
len: 14; abundance: -; j_gene: TRBJ2-5; v_gene: TRBV7-6; d_gene: -; CDR3aa: CASSLAPGVEEQYF; CDR3nt: TGTGCCAGCAGCTTAGCCCCCGGGGTGGAGGAGCAGTACTTC
len: 15; abundance: -; j_gene: TRBJ2-5; v_gene: TRBV13; d_gene: -; CDR3aa: CASSLDHRGMKTQYF; CDR3nt: TGTGCCAGCAGCTTAGATCACCGGGGTATGAAGACCCAGTACTTC